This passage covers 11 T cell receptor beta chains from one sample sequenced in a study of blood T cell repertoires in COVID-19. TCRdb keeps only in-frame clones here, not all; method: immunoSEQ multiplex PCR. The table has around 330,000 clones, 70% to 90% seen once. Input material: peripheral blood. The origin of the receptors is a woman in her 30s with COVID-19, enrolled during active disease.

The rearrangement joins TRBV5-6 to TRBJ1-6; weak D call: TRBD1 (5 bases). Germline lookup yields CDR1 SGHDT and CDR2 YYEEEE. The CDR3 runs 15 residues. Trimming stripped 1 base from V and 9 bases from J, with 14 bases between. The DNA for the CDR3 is TGTGCCAGCAGCTTGTACGGCAGGGTGGTTTCACCCCTCCACTTT. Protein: CASSLYGRVVSPLHF. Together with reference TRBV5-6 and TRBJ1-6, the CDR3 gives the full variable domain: DAGVTQSPTHLIKTRGQQVTLRCSPKSGHDTVSWYQQALGQGPQFIFQYYEEEERQRGNFPDRFSGHQFPNYSSELNVNALLLGDSALYLCASSLYGRVVSPLHFGNGTRLTVT.

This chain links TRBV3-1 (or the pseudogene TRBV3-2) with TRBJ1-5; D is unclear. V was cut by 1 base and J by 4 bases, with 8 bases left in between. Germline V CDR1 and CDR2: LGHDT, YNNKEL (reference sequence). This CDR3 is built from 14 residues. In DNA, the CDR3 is TGTGCCAGCAGCCAAGCGGGAGTAAATCAGCCCCAGCATTTT. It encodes CASSQAGVNQPQHF.

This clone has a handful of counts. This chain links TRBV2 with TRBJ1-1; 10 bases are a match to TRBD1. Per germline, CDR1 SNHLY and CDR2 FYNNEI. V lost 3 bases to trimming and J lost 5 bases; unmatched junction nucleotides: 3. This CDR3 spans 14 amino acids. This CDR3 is CASSEDRGWTEAFF. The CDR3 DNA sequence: TGTGCCAGCAGTGAGGACAGGGGGTGGACTGAAGCTTTCTTT.

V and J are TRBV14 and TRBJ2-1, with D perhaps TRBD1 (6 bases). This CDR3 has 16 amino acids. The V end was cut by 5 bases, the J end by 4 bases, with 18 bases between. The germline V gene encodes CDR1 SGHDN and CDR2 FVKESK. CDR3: CASSTTGQTVYNEQFF. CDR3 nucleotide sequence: TGTGCCAGCAGCACCACAGGGCAAACTGTTTACAATGAGCAGTTCTTC.

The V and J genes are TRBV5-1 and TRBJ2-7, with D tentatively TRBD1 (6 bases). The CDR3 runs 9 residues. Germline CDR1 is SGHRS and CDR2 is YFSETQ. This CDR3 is CASSLDRDV. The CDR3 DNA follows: TGCGCCAGCAGCTTGGACAGGGACGTC.

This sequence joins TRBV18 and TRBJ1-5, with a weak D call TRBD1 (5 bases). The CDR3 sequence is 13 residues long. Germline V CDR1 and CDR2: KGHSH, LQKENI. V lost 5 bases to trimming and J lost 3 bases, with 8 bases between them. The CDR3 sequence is CASSAGPNQPQHF. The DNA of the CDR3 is TGTGCCAGCTCAGCGGGGCCCAATCAGCCCCAGCATTTT.

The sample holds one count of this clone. The CDR3 reads CATSQGYGELFF. Here the CDR3 DNA reads TGTGCCACCAGCCAGGGTTACGGGGAGCTGTTTTTT. This chain uses TRBV24-1 with TRBJ2-2; a possible D gene is TRBD1 (5 bases). V was clipped by 7 bases and J by 7 bases, with 9 bases between them. Germline V gives CDR1 KGHDR, CDR2 SFDVKD. This CDR3 has 12 residues.

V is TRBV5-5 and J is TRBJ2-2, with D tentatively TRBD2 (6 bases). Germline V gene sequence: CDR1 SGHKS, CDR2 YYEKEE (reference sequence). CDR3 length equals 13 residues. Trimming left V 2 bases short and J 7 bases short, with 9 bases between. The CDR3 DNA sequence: TGTGCCAGCAGCTTACTAGCAGGCGGGGAGCTGTTTTTT. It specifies CASSLLAGGELFF. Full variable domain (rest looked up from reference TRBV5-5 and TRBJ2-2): DAGVTQSPTHLIKTRGQQVTLRCSPISGHKSVSWYQQVLGQGPQFIFQYYEKEERGRGNFPDRFSARQFPNYSSELNVNALLLGDSALYLCASSLLAGGELFFGEGSRLTVL.

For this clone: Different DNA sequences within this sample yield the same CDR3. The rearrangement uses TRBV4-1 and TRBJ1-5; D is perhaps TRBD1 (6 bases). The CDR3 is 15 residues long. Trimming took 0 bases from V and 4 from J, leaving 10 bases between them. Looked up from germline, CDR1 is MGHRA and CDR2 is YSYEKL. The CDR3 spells CASSQDRGANQPQHF. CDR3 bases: TGCGCCAGCAGCCAAGATCGGGGGGCGAATCAGCCCCAGCATTTT.

This CDR3 is CATRPGESGELFF. CDR3 bases: TGTGCCACCCGTCCCGGGGAATCCGGGGAGCTGTTTTTT. The chain couples TRBV2 to TRBJ2-2, with a tentative D call TRBD2 (5 bases). V was pared by 10 bases and J by 6 bases, with 15 bases between. The germline CDR1 and CDR2 sequences are SNHLY and FYNNEI. The CDR3 runs to 13 residues.

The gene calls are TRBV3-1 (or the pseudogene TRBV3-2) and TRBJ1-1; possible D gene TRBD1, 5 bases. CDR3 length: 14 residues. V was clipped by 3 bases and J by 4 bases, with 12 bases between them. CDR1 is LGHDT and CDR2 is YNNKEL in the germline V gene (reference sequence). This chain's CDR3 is CASSQSLGATEAFF. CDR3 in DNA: TGTGCCAGCAGCCAGAGCCTAGGGGCCACTGAAGCTTTCTTT.